The source of this TCR beta chain is a study of control samples from healthy donors and cancer patients (dated by TCRdb to about 2020). The library was built by means of the immunoSEQ multiplex PCR assay. The table comes from immuneACCESS by way of TCRdb, which keeps in-frame sequences with V and J called. Part of the clones is missing from these tables; in studies checked, under half for an unresolved V gene and the rest for unknown reasons. Recorded for this sample are under 70,000 clones; roughly 87% of them occurred a single time. The biggest ten clones account for about 14% of the sample. This clone was counted between two and nine times. Its target antigen remains unknown. The input lacks base qualities; no much larger clone sits a single base away. From the cysteine through the phenylalanine, the CDR3 covers 12 amino acids. The sequence is cut down to CDR3 DNA, 36 bases in frame from base 1. The V and J ends are trimmed by 4 bases and 7 bases, leaving 11 bases between them. In the germline V gene (reference sequence), CDR1 corresponds to SEHNR and CDR2 to FQNEAQ.

This chain is built from TRBV7-9 and TRBJ2-7; perhaps TRBD2 is the D gene, with 6 bases matching. The material sequenced was PBMCs. The sequence was collected from a man aged 55 to 70 with head and neck cancer. The nucleotide sequence reads as follows: TGTGCCAGCAGCTCCGGGACTCGAGAGCAGTACTTC. Its product reads: CASSSGTREQYF.